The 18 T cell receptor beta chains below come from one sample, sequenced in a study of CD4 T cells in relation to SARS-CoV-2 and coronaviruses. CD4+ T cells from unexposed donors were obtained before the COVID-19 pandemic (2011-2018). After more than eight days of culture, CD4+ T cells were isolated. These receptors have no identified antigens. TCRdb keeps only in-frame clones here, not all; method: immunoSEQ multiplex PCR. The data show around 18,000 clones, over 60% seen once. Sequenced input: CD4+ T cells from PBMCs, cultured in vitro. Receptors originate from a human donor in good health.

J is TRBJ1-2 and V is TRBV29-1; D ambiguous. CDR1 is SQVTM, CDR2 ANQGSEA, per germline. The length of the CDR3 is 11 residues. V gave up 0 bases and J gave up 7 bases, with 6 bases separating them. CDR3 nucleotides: TGCAGCGTTGAAGATCTTGGTGGCTACACCTTC. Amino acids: CSVEDLGGYTF. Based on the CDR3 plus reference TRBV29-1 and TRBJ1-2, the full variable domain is SAVISQKPSRDICQRGTSLTIQCQVDSQVTMMFWYRQQPGQSLTLIATANQGSEATYESGFVIDKFPISRPNLTFSTLTVSNMSPEDSSIYLCSVEDLGGYTFGSGTRLTVV.

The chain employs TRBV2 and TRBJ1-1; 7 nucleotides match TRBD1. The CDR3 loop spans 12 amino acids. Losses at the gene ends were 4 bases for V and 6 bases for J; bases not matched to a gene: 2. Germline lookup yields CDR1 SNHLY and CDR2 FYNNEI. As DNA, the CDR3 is TGTGCCAGCAGTGTACAGGGGTCTGAAGCTTTCTTT. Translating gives CASSVQGSEAFF.

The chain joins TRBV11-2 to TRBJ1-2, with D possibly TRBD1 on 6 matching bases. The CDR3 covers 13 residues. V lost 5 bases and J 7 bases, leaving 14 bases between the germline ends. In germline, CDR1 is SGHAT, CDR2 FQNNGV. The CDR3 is CASSPQGFSGYTF. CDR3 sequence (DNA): TGTGCCAGCAGCCCACAGGGATTCAGTGGCTACACCTTC.

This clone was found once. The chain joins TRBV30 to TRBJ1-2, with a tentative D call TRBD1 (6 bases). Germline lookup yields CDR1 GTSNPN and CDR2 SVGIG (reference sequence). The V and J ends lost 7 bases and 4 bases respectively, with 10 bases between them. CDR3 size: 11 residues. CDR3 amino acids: CAFQGIYGYTF. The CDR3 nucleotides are TGTGCCTTTCAGGGGATCTATGGCTACACCTTC.

This CDR3 reads CASSSYPGRGQSSYNEQFF. DNA for the CDR3: TGTGCCAGCAGCTCCTATCCCGGCAGGGGACAAAGCTCCTACAATGAGCAGTTCTTC. The chain uses TRBV5-4 and TRBJ2-1; tentative D call: TRBD1 (6 bases). CDR1 SGHNT and CDR2 YYREEE come from the germline V gene (reference sequence). The V end was cut by 3 bases, the J end by 0 bases, with 22 bases between. The CDR3 has 19 amino acids.

Here the CDR3 DNA reads TGTGCCAGCAGCTCCACGACAGGGTCTGCAGATACGCAGTATTTT. This translates into CASSSTTGSADTQYF. The chain couples TRBV9 to TRBJ2-3; 7 nucleotides line up with TRBD1. Germline trimming cut 4 bases from V and 4 bases from J; bases unmatched to any gene: 9. The germline gives CDR1 SGDLS, CDR2 YYNGEE. This CDR3 spans 15 amino acids.

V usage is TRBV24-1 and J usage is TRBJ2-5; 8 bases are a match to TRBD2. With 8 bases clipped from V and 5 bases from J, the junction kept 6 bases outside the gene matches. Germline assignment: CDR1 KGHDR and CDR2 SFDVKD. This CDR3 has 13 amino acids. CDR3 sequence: CATNDGRGETQYF. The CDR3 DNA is TGTGCCACCAACGACGGGAGGGGGGAGACCCAGTACTTC.

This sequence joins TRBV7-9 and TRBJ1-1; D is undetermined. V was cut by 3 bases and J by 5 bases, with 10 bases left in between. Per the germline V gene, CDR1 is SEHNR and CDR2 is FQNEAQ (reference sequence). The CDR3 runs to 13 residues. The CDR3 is CASSFASETEAFF. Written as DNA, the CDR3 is TGTGCCAGCAGCTTTGCGAGCGAGACTGAAGCTTTCTTT.

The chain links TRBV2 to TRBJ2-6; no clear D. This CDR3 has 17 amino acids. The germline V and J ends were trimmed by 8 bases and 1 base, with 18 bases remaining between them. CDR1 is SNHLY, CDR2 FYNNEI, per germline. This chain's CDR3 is CASSEVSLRSGANVLTF. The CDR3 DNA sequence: TGTGCCAGCTCAGAAGTCTCACTTAGGTCTGGGGCCAACGTCCTGACTTTC.

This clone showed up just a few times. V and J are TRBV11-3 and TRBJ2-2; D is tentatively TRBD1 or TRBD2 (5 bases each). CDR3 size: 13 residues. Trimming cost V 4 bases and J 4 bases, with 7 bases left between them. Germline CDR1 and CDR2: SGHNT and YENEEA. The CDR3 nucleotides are TGTGCCAGCAGCTGGGACCTCACCGGGGAGCTGTTTTTT. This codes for CASSWDLTGELFF.

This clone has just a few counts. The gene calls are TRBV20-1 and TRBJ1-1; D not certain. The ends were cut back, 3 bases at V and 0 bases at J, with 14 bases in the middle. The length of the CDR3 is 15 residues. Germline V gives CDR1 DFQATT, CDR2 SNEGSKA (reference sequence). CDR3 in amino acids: CSASPGEKMNTEAFF. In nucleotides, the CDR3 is TGCAGTGCTAGTCCTGGGGAGAAAATGAACACTGAAGCTTTCTTT.

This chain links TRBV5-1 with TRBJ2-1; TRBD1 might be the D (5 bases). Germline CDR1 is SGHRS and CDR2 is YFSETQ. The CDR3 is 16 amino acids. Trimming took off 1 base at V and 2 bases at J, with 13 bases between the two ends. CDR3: CASSLNVGVPYNEQFF. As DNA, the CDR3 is TGCGCCAGCAGCTTGAACGTAGGGGTCCCCTACAATGAGCAGTTCTTC.

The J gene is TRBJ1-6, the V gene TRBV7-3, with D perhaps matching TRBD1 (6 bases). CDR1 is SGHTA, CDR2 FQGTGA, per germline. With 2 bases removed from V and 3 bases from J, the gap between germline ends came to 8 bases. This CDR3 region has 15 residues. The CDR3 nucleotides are TGTGCCAGCAGCTTATCGGGACACTATAATTCACCCCTCCACTTT. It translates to CASSLSGHYNSPLHF.

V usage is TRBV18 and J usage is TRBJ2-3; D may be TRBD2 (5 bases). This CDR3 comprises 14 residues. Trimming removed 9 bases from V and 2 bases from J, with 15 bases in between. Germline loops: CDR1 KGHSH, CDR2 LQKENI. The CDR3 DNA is TGTGCCAGTCACCGCGCCGGGGACACAGATACGCAGTATTTT. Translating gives CASHRAGDTDTQYF. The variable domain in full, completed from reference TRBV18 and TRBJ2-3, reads NAGVMQNPRHLVRRRGQEARLRCSPMKGHSHVYWYRQLPEEGLKFMVYLQKENIIDESGMPKERFSAEFPKEGPSILRIQQVVRGDSAAYFCASHRAGDTDTQYFGPGTRLTVL.

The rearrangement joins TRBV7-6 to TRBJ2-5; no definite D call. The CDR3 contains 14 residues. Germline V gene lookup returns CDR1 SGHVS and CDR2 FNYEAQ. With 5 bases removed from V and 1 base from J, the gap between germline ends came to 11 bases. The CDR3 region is CASSPRTAQETQYF. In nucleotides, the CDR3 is TGTGCCAGCAGCCCGCGTACAGCCCAAGAGACCCAGTACTTC.

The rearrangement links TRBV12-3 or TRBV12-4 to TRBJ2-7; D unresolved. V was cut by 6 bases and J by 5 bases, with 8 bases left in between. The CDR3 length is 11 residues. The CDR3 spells CASSTLHEQYF. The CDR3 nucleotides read TGTGCCAGCAGCACGCTCCACGAGCAGTACTTC.

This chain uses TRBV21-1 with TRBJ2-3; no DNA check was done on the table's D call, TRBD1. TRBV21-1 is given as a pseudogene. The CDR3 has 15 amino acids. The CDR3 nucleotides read TGTGCCAGCAGCAAAAGGGTGCGAGGGGGCGATACGCAGTATTTT. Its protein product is CASSKRVRGGDTQYF.

CDR3 in DNA: TGTGCTAGTGGCGGACTAGCGAGCACCGGGGAGCTGTTTTTT. Amino acid sequence: CASGGLASTGELFF. The V and J genes are TRBV12-5 and TRBJ2-2; 9 nucleotides line up with TRBD2. The trim removed 6 bases at V and 4 bases at J, leaving 3 bases unmatched. This CDR3 has 14 residues. CDR1 LGHNT and CDR2 FRNRAP come from the germline V gene.